Listed here are 18 T cell receptor beta chains from one sample, sequenced in a study of cytomegalovirus exposure and HLA in healthy donors. Primers: 60 Vbeta forward and 13 Jbeta reverse. TCRdb's table, derived via immunoSEQ multiplex PCR, lists solely in-frame clones and lacks some. The repertoire has tens of thousands of clones, 70% to 85% of them found once; the top ten carry about 3.1%. The specimen was PBMCs. The origin of the receptors is a man aged 50-60 years in good health and CMV-seronegative.

The chain joins TRBV29-1 to TRBJ1-2; D uncertain. This CDR3 comprises 12 residues. Trimming removed 7 bases from V and 7 bases from J, with 16 bases in between. Germline V gene data show CDR1 as SQVTM and CDR2 as ANQGSEA. In DNA, the CDR3 is TGCAGCGGTCTCCTAGGAGGGTCTGGCTACACCTTC. This codes for CSGLLGGSGYTF.

The chain combines TRBV19 with TRBJ2-5, with 7 nucleotides matching TRBD2. V dropped 7 bases and J dropped 2; count of bases not matched to a gene: 7. The CDR3 is made up of 14 amino acids. From germline, CDR1 is LNHDA and CDR2 SQIVND (reference sequence). The CDR3 loop reads CASTDSGGQETQYF. Here the CDR3 DNA reads TGTGCCAGTACCGATTCGGGGGGTCAAGAGACCCAGTACTTC.

The gene calls are TRBV6-6 and TRBJ2-5; TRBD1 is a possible D gene (5 bases). Gene TRBJ2-7 matches the end of the DNA better, so the J call may be wrong. The CDR3 contains 14 residues. Germline CDR1 is MNHNY and CDR2 is SVGAGI (reference sequence). In DNA form, the CDR3 reads TGTGCCAGCAGCCGCGACAGTGGTTCCGACGAGCAGTACTTC. Protein sequence: CASSRDSGSDEQYF.

This clone appeared a single time. The chain joins TRBV7-9 to TRBJ1-2; TRBD1 is a possible D gene (6 bases). V shed 5 bases and J shed 3 bases, with 13 bases lying between them. There are 14 residues in the CDR3. Germline loops: CDR1 SEHNR, CDR2 FQNEAQ (reference sequence). CDR3 protein: CASSLMNRDYGYTF. In DNA form, the CDR3 reads TGTGCCAGCAGCCTCATGAACAGGGACTATGGCTACACCTTC.

V usage is TRBV19 and J usage is TRBJ2-5; D perhaps matches TRBD1 (5 bases). The tail of the sequence fits TRBJ2-7 better, so the J call may be wrong. Germline CDR1 and CDR2: LNHDA and SQIVND (reference sequence). CDR3 length equals 16 residues. CDR3 region: CASSIGPDPDTYEQYF. The CDR3 region has the DNA TGTGCCAGTAGTATAGGCCCAGACCCGGACACCTACGAGCAGTACTTC.

The chain couples TRBV29-1 to TRBJ1-3; D is unclear. Germline V gene data show CDR1 as SQVTM and CDR2 as ANQGSEA. The length of the CDR3 is 12 residues. The V and J ends lost 6 bases and 4 bases respectively, with 10 bases between them. The chain's CDR3 is CSVTIAGNTIYF. For the CDR3, the DNA is TGCAGCGTAACCATAGCCGGAAACACCATATATTTT.

V gene TRBV18 combines with J gene TRBJ2-7; possible D gene TRBD2, 7 bases. The CDR3 extends over 17 amino acids. V was pared by 4 bases and J by 0 bases, with 19 bases between. Looked up from germline, CDR1 is KGHSH and CDR2 is LQKENI. The DNA of the CDR3 is TGTGCCAGCTCACACGTAGGGCGGGGGCCAAACTCCTACGAGCAGTACTTC. Residues: CASSHVGRGPNSYEQYF.

The V and J genes are TRBV6-6 and TRBJ2-2; D not resolved. The CDR3 is made up of 13 amino acids. The ends were cut back, 2 bases at V and 6 bases at J, with 7 bases in the middle. The germline V gene encodes CDR1 MNHNY and CDR2 SVGAGI (reference sequence). The CDR3 sequence is CASSYEESGELFF. As DNA, the CDR3 is TGTGCCAGCAGTTACGAGGAGTCCGGGGAGCTGTTTTTT.

This chain joins TRBV6-5 and TRBJ2-4; TRBD1 agrees at 9 bases. The CDR3 has 15 residues. Germline-derived CDR1 and CDR2 are MNHEY and SVGAGI. Trimming took 6 bases from V and 4 from J; bases not matched to a gene: 7. CDR3 sequence reads: CASSRDRAFKNIQYF. In DNA form, the CDR3 reads TGTGCCAGCAGCAGGGACAGGGCTTTTAAAAACATTCAGTACTTC.

This sequence joins TRBV6-1 and TRBJ2-1; TRBD1 agrees at 8 bases. Germline V gives CDR1 MNHNS, CDR2 SASEGT. The CDR3 is 14 residues long. The V and J ends lost 6 bases and 8 bases, in that order; junction bases with no gene match: 9. The CDR3 sequence: CASRDRGPLYEQFF. The CDR3, as DNA: TGTGCCAGCAGAGACAGGGGCCCTTTGTATGAGCAGTTCTTC.

V gene TRBV5-1 combines with J gene TRBJ2-7; tentatively, D is TRBD1 (5 bases). Germline assignment: CDR1 SGHRS and CDR2 YFSETQ. The CDR3 is 16 residues long. V gave up 0 bases and J gave up 2 bases, with 15 bases separating them. CDR3 region: CASSLASSAGTYEQYF. In DNA form, the CDR3 reads TGCGCCAGCAGCTTGGCAAGTTCGGCAGGGACCTACGAGCAGTACTTC.

The chain combines TRBV7-9 with TRBJ2-5; no clear D. The CDR3 has 12 amino acids. The ends were cut back, 3 bases at V and 5 bases at J, with 7 bases in the middle. Per germline, CDR1 SEHNR and CDR2 FQNEAQ (reference sequence). The CDR3 coding sequence is TGTGCCAGCAGCTTCGACGGGGAGACCCAGTACTTC. It yields the protein CASSFDGETQYF.

The rearrangement joins TRBV19 to TRBJ1-5; 7 nucleotides line up with TRBD1. V gave up 3 bases and J gave up 1 base; unmatched junction bases: 3. Looked up from germline, CDR1 is LNHDA and CDR2 is SQIVND (reference sequence). This CDR3 is built from 15 residues. The CDR3 nucleotides read TGTGCCAGTAGTATCGGGACAGCAAGCAATCAGCCCCAGCATTTT. This codes for CASSIGTASNQPQHF.

The CDR3 region is CASSLLPSGGNRRNYEQYF. CDR3 sequence (DNA): TGTGCCAGCAGCCTCTTGCCTAGCGGGGGGAATAGGCGAAACTACGAGCAGTACTTC. The rearrangement links TRBV5-5 to TRBJ2-7; 11 nucleotides align to TRBD2. Looked up from germline, CDR1 is SGHKS and CDR2 is YYEKEE (reference sequence). This CDR3 has 19 amino acids. With 4 bases clipped from V and 3 bases from J, the junction kept 18 bases outside the gene matches.

The sample holds one count of this clone. The CDR3 DNA reads as TGTGCCAGCAGCTTCGGTGGGACAGGGCCCCGAGGTACTGAAGCTTTCTTT. Residues: CASSFGGTGPRGTEAFF. The V call is TRBV5-4, the J call TRBJ1-1; TRBD1 matches 9 bases. Germline lookup yields CDR1 SGHNT and CDR2 YYREEE (reference sequence). The CDR3 has 17 residues. Germline trimming cut 2 bases from V and 5 bases from J; bases unmatched to any gene: 13.

This clone has just one count. V gene TRBV19 combines with J gene TRBJ2-6; 7 bases line up with TRBD1. Germline values: CDR1 LNHDA, CDR2 SQIVND (reference sequence). The CDR3 spans 17 residues. With V trimmed by 6 bases and J by 0 bases, 8 bases remained unmatched. This chain's CDR3 is CASSPGGFSSGANVLTF. The CDR3 DNA sequence: TGTGCCAGTAGCCCAGGGGGTTTTAGCTCTGGGGCCAACGTCCTGACTTTC.

The V and J genes are TRBV29-1 and TRBJ1-2; D possibly corresponds to TRBD1 (6 bases). The germline CDR1 and CDR2 sequences are SQVTM and ANQGSEA. The CDR3 has 13 residues. Trimming pared 3 bases from V and 8 bases from J, leaving 16 bases between. The DNA for the CDR3 is TGCAGCGTTGAGGATTGGGGGGGCGGCGGCTACACCTTC. The encoded protein is CSVEDWGGGGYTF.

The gene calls are TRBV7-9 and TRBJ2-7, with D tentatively TRBD2 (6 bases). The V gene lost 5 bases and the J gene lost 6 bases, with 20 bases spanning the gap. Germline lookup yields CDR1 SEHNR and CDR2 FQNEAQ (reference sequence). CDR3 size: 15 residues. CDR3 region: CASSALAIAPLEQYF. CDR3 coding DNA: TGTGCCAGCAGCGCCCTAGCGATAGCCCCGCTCGAGCAGTACTTC.